This T cell receptor (beta chain) was sequenced for a study of blood T cell repertoires in COVID-19. Whole-study context: Collection of acute and convalescent COVID-19 samples took place in the United States, Italy and Spain. Nucleic acid was either cDNA or gDNA, and it came from T cells, B-cell-depleted T cells, or PBMCs.

Per germline, CDR1 SGDLS and CDR2 YYNGEE. The V end lost 4 bases, the J end lost 1 base, and 11 bases lay between the germline ends. The CDR3 is made up of 14 amino acids. Original processing methods: Cell counts per sample came from amplifying reference gene primers. The data were produced by immunoSEQ multiplex PCR, yet TCRdb's version contains in-frame clones alone and is incomplete. V and J calls and clone size follow that table, whereas D and trimming were derived from the DNA. The sample has a few hundred thousand clones, over 75% seen once. The genes are TRBV9 and TRBJ2-5; no firm D call. The sample consisted of peripheral blood. This TCR came from a woman aged 50 to 60 with acute or convalescent COVID-19. The CDR3 sequence: CASSPAPVQETQYF. The CDR3, as DNA: TGTGCCAGCAGCCCCGCGCCTGTCCAAGAGACCCAGTACTTC.